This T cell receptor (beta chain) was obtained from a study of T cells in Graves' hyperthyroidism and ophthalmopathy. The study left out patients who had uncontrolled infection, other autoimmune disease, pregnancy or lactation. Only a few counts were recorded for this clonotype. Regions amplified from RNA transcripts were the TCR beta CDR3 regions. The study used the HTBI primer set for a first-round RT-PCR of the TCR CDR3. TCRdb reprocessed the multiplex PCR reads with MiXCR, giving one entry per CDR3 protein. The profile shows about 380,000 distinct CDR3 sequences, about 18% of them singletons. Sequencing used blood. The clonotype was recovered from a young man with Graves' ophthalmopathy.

The CDR3 DNA follows: TGTGCCAGCAGCTCCCGGGACAGGGATATTATCTATGGCTACACCTTC. Translating it yields CASSSRDRDIIYGYTF. The chain carries TRBV13 and TRBJ1-2; 9 bases align to TRBD1. Germline V lookup: CDR1 PRHDT, CDR2 FYEKMQ (reference sequence). V dropped 4 bases and J dropped 4; count of bases not matched to a gene: 10. This CDR3 contains 16 residues.